Each of the 3 T cell receptor beta chains below was sequenced from the same sample in a study of tumor-infiltrating lymphocytes in primary liver carcinoma. The source of the blood RNA was unsorted whole blood, and germline DNA was extracted as well. Reverse transcription of approximately 520 ng total RNA with a constant-region primer produced TCR beta cDNA. Three rounds of nested multiplex PCR with slightly modified ARM-PCR produced TCR beta libraries. TRBV1-TRBV30 forward primers paired with a C-beta reverse primer were used in the first two PCR rounds, which ran about 11 cycles each. Via MiXCR, TCRdb re-called the multiplex PCR reads, giving one row per CDR3 protein. This sample has 250,000 to 350,000 distinct CDR3 sequences, with about 50% found just once. The sequenced sample was peripheral blood. Source of these receptors: a woman aged 25 to 39 with primary liver carcinoma and hepatitis B virus infection.

V is TRBV6-5 and J is TRBJ1-1; D is possibly TRBD1 (6 bases). The germline CDR1 and CDR2 sequences are MNHEY and SVGAGI. CDR3 length: 16 amino acids. V was shortened by 6 bases and J by 3 bases, with 20 bases between the two germline ends. The CDR3 sequence is CASRKTGIAWDTEAFF. In DNA form, the CDR3 reads TGTGCCAGCAGAAAAACAGGGATCGCGTGGGACACTGAAGCTTTCTTT.

This clonotype has just a few counts. The chain recombines TRBV4-2 with TRBJ2-1; D not certain. V gave up 1 base and J gave up 8 bases, with 6 bases separating them. CDR3 length: 12 residues. Germline lookup yields CDR1 LGHNA and CDR2 YNFKEQ. The CDR3 nucleotides read TGTGCCAGCAGCCAAGTTAACCATGAGCAGTTCTTC. This encodes CASSQVNHEQFF.

In regard to this clonotype: A read error may explain this, as a much larger clone is one base away. The V call is TRBV6-1, the J call TRBJ2-7; perhaps D is TRBD1 or TRBD2 (5 bases each). Germline V lookup: CDR1 MNHNS, CDR2 SASEGT. The V and J ends lost 7 bases and 2 bases respectively, with 9 bases between them. CDR3 length: 12 amino acids. The CDR3 coding sequence is TGTGCCAGCAATCGGGGCACCTACGAGCAGTACTTC. The encoded protein is CASNRGTYEQYF.